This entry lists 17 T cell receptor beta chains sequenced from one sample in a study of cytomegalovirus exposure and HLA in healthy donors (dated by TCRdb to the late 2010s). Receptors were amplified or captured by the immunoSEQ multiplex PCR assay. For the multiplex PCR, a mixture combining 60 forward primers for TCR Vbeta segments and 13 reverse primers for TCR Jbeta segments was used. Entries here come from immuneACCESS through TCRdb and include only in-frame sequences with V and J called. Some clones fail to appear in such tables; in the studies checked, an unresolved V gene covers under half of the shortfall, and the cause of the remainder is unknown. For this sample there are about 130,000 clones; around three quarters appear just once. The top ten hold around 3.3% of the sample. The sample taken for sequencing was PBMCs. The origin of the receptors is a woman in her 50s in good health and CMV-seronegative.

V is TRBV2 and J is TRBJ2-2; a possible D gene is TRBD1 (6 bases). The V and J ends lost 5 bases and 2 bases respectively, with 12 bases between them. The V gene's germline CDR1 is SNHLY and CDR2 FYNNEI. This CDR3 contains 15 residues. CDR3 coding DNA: TGTGCCAGCAGTTTAGACAGGAGCAACACCGGGGAGCTGTTTTTT. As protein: CASSLDRSNTGELFF.

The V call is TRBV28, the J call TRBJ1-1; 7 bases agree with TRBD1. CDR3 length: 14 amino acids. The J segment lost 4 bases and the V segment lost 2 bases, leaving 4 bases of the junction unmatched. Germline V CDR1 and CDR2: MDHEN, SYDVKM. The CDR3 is CASSLLPGGTEAFF. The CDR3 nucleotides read TGTGCCAGCAGTTTACTCCCAGGGGGCACTGAAGCTTTCTTT. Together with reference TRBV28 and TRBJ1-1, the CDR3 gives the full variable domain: DVKVTQSSRYLVKRTGEKVFLECVQDMDHENMFWYRQDPGLGLRLIYFSYDVKMKEKGDIPEGYSVSREKKERFSLILESASTNQTSMYLCASSLLPGGTEAFFGQGTRLTVV.

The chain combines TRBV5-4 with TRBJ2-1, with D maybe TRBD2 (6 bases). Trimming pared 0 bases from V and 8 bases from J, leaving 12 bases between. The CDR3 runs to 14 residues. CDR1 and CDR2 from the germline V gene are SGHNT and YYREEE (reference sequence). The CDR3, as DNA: TGTGCCAGCAGCTTGGAGACTAGTTTCGATGAGCAGTTCTTC. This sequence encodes CASSLETSFDEQFF.

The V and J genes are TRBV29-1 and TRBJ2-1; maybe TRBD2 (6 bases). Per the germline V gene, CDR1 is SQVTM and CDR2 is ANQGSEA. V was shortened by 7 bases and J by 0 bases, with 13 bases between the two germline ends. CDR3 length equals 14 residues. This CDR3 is CSGSRGSSYNEQFF. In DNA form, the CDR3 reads TGCAGCGGGTCCCGGGGGAGCTCCTACAATGAGCAGTTCTTC.

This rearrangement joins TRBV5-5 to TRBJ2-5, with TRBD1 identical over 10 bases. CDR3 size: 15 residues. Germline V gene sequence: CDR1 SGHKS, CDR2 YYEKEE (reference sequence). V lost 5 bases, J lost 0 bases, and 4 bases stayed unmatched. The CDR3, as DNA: TGTGCCAGCAGTACGACAGGGGGCCACCAAGAGACCCAGTACTTC. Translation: CASSTTGGHQETQYF.

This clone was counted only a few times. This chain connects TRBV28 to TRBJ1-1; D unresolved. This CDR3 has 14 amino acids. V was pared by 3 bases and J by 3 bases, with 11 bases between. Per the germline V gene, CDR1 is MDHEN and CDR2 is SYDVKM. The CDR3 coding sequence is TGTGCCAGCAGTTTCCTAGCGACCGACACTGAAGCTTTCTTT. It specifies CASSFLATDTEAFF. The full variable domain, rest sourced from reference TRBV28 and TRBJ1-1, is DVKVTQSSRYLVKRTGEKVFLECVQDMDHENMFWYRQDPGLGLRLIYFSYDVKMKEKGDIPEGYSVSREKKERFSLILESASTNQTSMYLCASSFLATDTEAFFGQGTRLTVV.

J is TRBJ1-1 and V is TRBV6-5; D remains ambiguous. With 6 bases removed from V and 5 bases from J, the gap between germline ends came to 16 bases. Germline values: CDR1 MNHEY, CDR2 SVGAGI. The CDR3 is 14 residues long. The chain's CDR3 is CASRSKRVGTEAFF. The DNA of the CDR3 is TGTGCCAGCAGGTCCAAGAGGGTGGGGACTGAAGCTTTCTTT.

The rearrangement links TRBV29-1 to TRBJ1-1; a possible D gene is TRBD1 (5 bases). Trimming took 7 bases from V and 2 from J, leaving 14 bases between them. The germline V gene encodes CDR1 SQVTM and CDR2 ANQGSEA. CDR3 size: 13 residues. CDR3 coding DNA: TGCAGCGGCCAGGGTACGGACAACACTGAAGCTTTCTTT. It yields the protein CSGQGTDNTEAFF.

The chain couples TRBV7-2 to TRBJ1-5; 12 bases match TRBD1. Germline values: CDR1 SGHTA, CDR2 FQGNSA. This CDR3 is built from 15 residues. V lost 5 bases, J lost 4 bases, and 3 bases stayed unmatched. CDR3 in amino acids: CASSRGQGANQPQHF. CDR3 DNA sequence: TGTGCCAGCAGCCGGGGACAGGGGGCGAATCAGCCCCAGCATTTT. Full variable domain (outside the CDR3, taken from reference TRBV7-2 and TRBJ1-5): GAGVSQSPSNKVTEKGKDVELRCDPISGHTALYWYRQSLGQGLEFLIYFQGNSAPDKSGLPSDRFSAERTGGSVSTLTIQRTQQEDSAVYLCASSRGQGANQPQHFGDGTRLSIL.

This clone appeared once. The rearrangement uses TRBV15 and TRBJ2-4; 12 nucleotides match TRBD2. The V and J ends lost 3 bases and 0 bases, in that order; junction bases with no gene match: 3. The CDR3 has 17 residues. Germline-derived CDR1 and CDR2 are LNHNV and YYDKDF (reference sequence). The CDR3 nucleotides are TGTGCCACCAGCAGGGAGACTAGCGGGAGAGCCAAAAACATTCAGTACTTC. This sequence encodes CATSRETSGRAKNIQYF.

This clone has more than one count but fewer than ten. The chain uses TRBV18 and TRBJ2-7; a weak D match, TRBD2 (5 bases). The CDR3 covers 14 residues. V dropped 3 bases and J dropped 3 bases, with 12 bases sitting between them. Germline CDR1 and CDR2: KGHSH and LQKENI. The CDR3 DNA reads TGTGCCAGCTCACCGAATCGGGGAGACTACGAGCAGTACTTC. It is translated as CASSPNRGDYEQYF.

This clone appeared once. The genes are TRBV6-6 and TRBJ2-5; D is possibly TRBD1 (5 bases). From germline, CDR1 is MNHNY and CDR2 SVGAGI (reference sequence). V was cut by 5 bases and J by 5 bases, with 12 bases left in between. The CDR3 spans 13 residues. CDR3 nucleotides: TGTGCCAGCAGTGGCGACAGCCAGGAGACCCAGTACTTC. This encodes CASSGDSQETQYF.

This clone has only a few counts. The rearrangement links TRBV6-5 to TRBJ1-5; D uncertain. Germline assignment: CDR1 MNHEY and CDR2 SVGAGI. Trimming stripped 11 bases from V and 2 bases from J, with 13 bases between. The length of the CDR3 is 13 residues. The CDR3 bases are TGTGCCGCGGGGAGGGTTGGCAATCAGCCCCAGCATTTT. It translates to CAAGRVGNQPQHF.

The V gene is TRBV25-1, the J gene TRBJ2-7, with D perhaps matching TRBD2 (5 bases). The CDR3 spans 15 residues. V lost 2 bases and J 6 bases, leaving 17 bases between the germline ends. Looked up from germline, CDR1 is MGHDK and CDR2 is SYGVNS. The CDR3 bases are TGTGCCAGCAGTGAAACTAGGATACTCATATCCGAGCAGTACTTC. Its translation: CASSETRILISEQYF.

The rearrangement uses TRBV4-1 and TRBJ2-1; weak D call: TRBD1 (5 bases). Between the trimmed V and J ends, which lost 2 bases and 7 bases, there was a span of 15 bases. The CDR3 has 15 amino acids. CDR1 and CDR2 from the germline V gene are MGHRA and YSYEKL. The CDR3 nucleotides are TGCGCCAGCAGCCAAATACAACAGGTATGGAATGAGCAGTTCTTC. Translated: CASSQIQQVWNEQFF.

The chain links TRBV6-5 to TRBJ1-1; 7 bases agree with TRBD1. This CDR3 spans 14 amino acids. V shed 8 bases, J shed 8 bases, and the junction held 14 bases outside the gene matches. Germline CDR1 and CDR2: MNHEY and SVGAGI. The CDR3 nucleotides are TGTGCCAGCGCTCCAGGCCTAGGGGGCCCGGAAGCTTTCTTT. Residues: CASAPGLGGPEAFF.

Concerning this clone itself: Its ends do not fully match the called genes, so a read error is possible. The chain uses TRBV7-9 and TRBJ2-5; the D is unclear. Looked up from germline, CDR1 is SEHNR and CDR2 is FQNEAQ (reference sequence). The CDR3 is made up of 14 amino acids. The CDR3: CSSSYRVDQETQYF. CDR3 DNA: TGTTCCAGCAGCTATCGGGTGGACCAAGAGACCCAGTACTTC.